This T cell receptor (beta chain) appears in the sequencing data of a study of OX40 agonist ivuxolimab in advanced cancers. The wider study: Ivuxolimab was administered intravenously to patients at 0.01 to 10 mg/kg every 2 weeks. Three partial responders included one hepatocellular carcinoma patient and two cutaneous melanoma patients.

Clones were sequenced by immunoSEQ multiplex PCR, and TCRdb holds only the in-frame ones, with some missing. Of around 71,000 clones in the sample, more than 85% were seen once. The study's findings and limits: The average count of expanded clones was higher among CD8+ T cells than among CD4+.

Notes on this clone: Its antigen remains unidentified.

CDR1 and CDR2 (germline): KGHSH, LQKENI. After removal of 0 bases from V and 2 bases from J, the junction contained 1 base not matched to a gene. CDR3 length: 16 residues. This sequence was found in an adult with an advanced solid tumor such as melanoma, head and neck, liver or kidney cancer. The sample here was CD4+ or CD8+ T cells sorted from blood, taken in a trial of the OX40 agonist ivuxolimab. The chain has TRBV18 and TRBJ2-3; 11 nucleotides agree with TRBD2. DNA for the CDR3: TGTGCCAGCTCACCACCGGGACTAGCGGTCACAGATACGCAGTATTTT. As protein: CASSPPGLAVTDTQYF. The full variable domain, its missing parts supplied by reference TRBV18 and TRBJ2-3, is NAGVMQNPRHLVRRRGQEARLRCSPMKGHSHVYWYRQLPEEGLKFMVYLQKENIIDESGMPKERFSAEFPKEGPSILRIQQVVRGDSAAYFCASSPPGLAVTDTQYFGPGTRLTVL.